What follows is one T cell receptor beta chain and its context. Antigen unknown. The data originate from a study of cytomegalovirus exposure and HLA in healthy donors. Points from the study as a whole: Donors belonging to an Asian-associated ancestry cluster reportedly showed fewer N-insertions in productive TCRs than the 666-donor mean, according to what a later analysis found. Later genetic work tied a missense DCLRE1C variant to beta-chain V and J trimming. Donor immune exposure was known only as CMV serostatus.

Germline trimming cut 2 bases from V and 9 bases from J; bases unmatched to any gene: 4. CDR3 length equals 14 residues. Germline V gene sequence: CDR1 MNHNY, CDR2 SVGAGI (reference sequence). The PCR ran on 60 Vbeta and 13 Jbeta primers. Libraries were prepared by immunoSEQ multiplex PCR; TCRdb keeps only in-frame clonotypes and omits some of them. The repertoire holds tens of thousands of clones, with roughly four fifths as singletons. The sequence came from a man aged 18 to 29 in good health and CMV-seronegative. This chain connects TRBV6-6 to TRBJ2-1, with TRBD2 identical over 10 bases. Sequenced sample: PBMCs. The CDR3 reads CASSYQREGVEQFF. The CDR3 nucleotides are TGTGCCAGCAGTTACCAGCGGGAGGGCGTTGAGCAGTTCTTC.